The 15 T cell receptor beta chains below were found in one sample sequenced in a study of blood T cells in healthy people across ages. A J-beta primer mix and a sample-barcoded 5' primer were used in a second PCR of roughly 7 to 12 cycles. Each CDR3 protein is one row after TCRdb ran MiXCR on the 5' RACE reads. The table has over 1,500,000 distinct CDR3 sequences, around 48% seen once. Material for sequencing was blood. These receptors were collected from a woman aged 40 to 50 in good health.

J is TRBJ1-2 and V is TRBV28, with D possibly matching TRBD1 (5 bases). V was pared by 6 bases and J by 8 bases, with 22 bases between. CDR1 MDHEN and CDR2 SYDVKM come from the germline V gene. The CDR3 contains 15 residues. The CDR3 here is CASRPITGTAKGYTF. The CDR3 DNA follows: TGTGCCAGCAGGCCCATAACCGGGACTGCGAAGGGCTACACCTTC.

The chain has TRBV7-9 and TRBJ1-1; TRBD1 agrees at 10 bases. The CDR3 consists of 17 residues. The junction had 14 bases not matched to a gene; V was cut back by 5 bases and J by 5 bases. Germline V gene data show CDR1 as SEHNR and CDR2 as FQNEAQ (reference sequence). As DNA, the CDR3 is TGTGCCAGCAGCCCGTCCTGGGACAGGGGATCGTTGACTGAAGCTTTCTTT. It is translated as CASSPSWDRGSLTEAFF.

The CDR3 region is CASSLARTIYNEQFF. The CDR3 nucleotides read TGTGCCAGCAGCTTAGCACGGACTATCTACAATGAGCAGTTCTTC. This chain links TRBV11-2 with TRBJ2-1; D may be TRBD2 (6 bases). The CDR3 is made up of 15 amino acids. Trimming pared 1 base from V and 3 bases from J, leaving 10 bases between. The germline gives CDR1 SGHAT, CDR2 FQNNGV.

As concerns this clonotype: A read error may account for a junction end that differs from germline. The chain has TRBV28 and TRBJ1-6; D is possibly TRBD1 (6 bases). CDR1 and CDR2 (germline): MDHEN, SYDVKM. The CDR3 length is 12 residues. DNA of the CDR3: TGCGCCACTGGACAGAATAATTCACCCCTCCACTTT. This sequence encodes CATGQNNSPLHF.

The V call is TRBV4-3, the J call TRBJ1-2, with D tentatively TRBD1 (5 bases). With 4 bases removed from V and 8 bases from J, the gap between germline ends came to 14 bases. Germline assignment: CDR1 LGHNA and CDR2 YSLEER. This CDR3 has 13 amino acids. The CDR3 here is CASSLRSGGGYTF. The CDR3 DNA is TGCGCCAGCAGCCTAAGATCCGGGGGAGGCTACACCTTC.

This chain connects TRBV4-1 to TRBJ2-5, with 9 nucleotides matching TRBD2. V lost 0 bases to trimming and J lost 4 bases; unmatched junction nucleotides: 9. This CDR3 region has 17 residues. Germline loops: CDR1 MGHRA, CDR2 YSYEKL. The CDR3 loop reads CASSQEMAGGKRETQYF. The DNA for the CDR3 is TGCGCCAGCAGCCAAGAGATGGCGGGGGGGAAAAGAGAGACCCAGTACTTC.

This clonotype turned up a few times. This chain links TRBV25-1 with TRBJ1-6, with D unresolved. V gave up 6 bases and J gave up 0 bases, with 3 bases separating them. Germline-derived CDR1 and CDR2 are MGHDK and SYGVNS. The CDR3 consists of 13 residues. CDR3 DNA sequence: TGTGCCAGCAGGGCCTCCTATAATTCACCCCTCCACTTT. Translated, it gives CASRASYNSPLHF.

This clonotype was counted only a few times. The V and J genes are TRBV18 and TRBJ2-5; D remains unclear. The length of the CDR3 is 13 residues. V gave up 6 bases and J gave up 5 bases, with 13 bases separating them. Germline-derived CDR1 and CDR2 are KGHSH and LQKENI. In DNA form, the CDR3 reads TGTGCCAGCTCGCCAAATCCTGGGGAGACCCAGTACTTC. Translating gives CASSPNPGETQYF.

A single count supports this clonotype. The V call is TRBV15, the J call TRBJ1-2; D call uncertain. The CDR3 has 13 amino acids. Trimming took off 4 bases at V and 6 bases at J, with 12 bases between the two ends. The germline CDR1 and CDR2 sequences are LNHNV and YYDKDF (reference sequence). The CDR3, as DNA: TGTGCCACCAGCACTCCGAACAGTCATGGCTACACCTTC. As protein: CATSTPNSHGYTF.

This clonotype was counted only a few times. This may stem from a read error, because a much larger clone lies one nucleotide away. This chain joins TRBV12-3 or TRBV12-4 and TRBJ2-4; TRBD2 might be the D (5 bases). V gave up 4 bases and J gave up 6 bases, with 13 bases separating them. This CDR3 is 14 amino acids long. The chain's CDR3 is CASSSRGRGNIQYF. The DNA for the CDR3 is TGTGCCAGCAGTTCCCGCGGCCGGGGAAACATTCAGTACTTC.

The chain carries TRBV27 and TRBJ1-6; 7 nucleotides match TRBD1. The CDR3 totals 14 residues. Trimming cost V 6 bases and J 10 bases; bases outside gene matches: 9. Germline CDR1 is MNHEY and CDR2 is SMNVEV (reference sequence). The CDR3 DNA reads as TGTGCCAGCAGCCCGGGACAGATAACCTCACCCCTCCACTTT. Its translation is CASSPGQITSPLHF.

Regarding this clonotype: At one of its ends the junction is not consistent with the germline gene, which may arise from a read error. The rearrangement joins TRBV4-1 to TRBJ2-3; a weak D match, TRBD1 (6 bases). This CDR3 is built from 14 residues. The germline gives CDR1 MGHRA, CDR2 YSYEKL. The CDR3 sequence: CTSSQETGTDTQYF. CDR3 sequence (DNA): TGCACCAGCAGCCAGGAGACAGGAACAGATACGCAGTATTTT.

The chain links TRBV5-1 to TRBJ2-5; 9 bases line up with TRBD2. The DNA end favors TRBJ2-7, so the J call may be wrong. This CDR3 spans 16 amino acids. Germline-derived CDR1 and CDR2 are SGHRS and YFSETQ. The CDR3 reads CASNLGVAGASGEQYF. The DNA of the CDR3 is TGCGCCAGCAATCTGGGAGTAGCGGGGGCCTCCGGCGAGCAGTACTTC.

Worth noting for this clonotype: Compared with germline, one end of the junction differs, possibly owing to a read error. The chain combines TRBV4-3 with TRBJ1-4, with D hard to call. This CDR3 contains 13 residues. Germline V lookup: CDR1 LGHNA, CDR2 YSLEER. The CDR3 DNA reads TGCACCAGCGGCCAAGATCGGGGAGAAAAACTGTTTTTT. Translation: CTSGQDRGEKLFF.

With respect to this clonotype: Germline is not matched at one junction end, which may reflect a read error. The V gene is TRBV20-1, the J gene TRBJ1-2; 8 bases map to TRBD1. The CDR3 runs 15 residues. Germline CDR1 and CDR2: DFQATT and SNEGSKA (reference sequence). The CDR3 reads CSAREAGTGFYDYTF. DNA of the CDR3: TGCAGTGCTAGAGAAGCCGGGACAGGTTTTTATGACTACACCTTC.